The TCR beta chain described here comes from a study of blood T cell repertoires in COVID-19. Generated by immunoSEQ multiplex PCR, the TCRdb table keeps only in-frame clones and is missing some. Of under 400,000 clones in the sample, approximately 89% were seen once. The TCR comes from a woman aged 25 to 39 with COVID-19, enrolled during active disease. What was sequenced was peripheral blood.

CDR3 nucleotides: TGTGCCTGCAGCGGATCCACCGAACGACTGTACGAGCAGTACTTC. Its protein product is CACSGSTERLYEQYF. The V gene is TRBV30, the J gene TRBJ2-7, with a tentative D call TRBD2 (5 bases). Germline V lookup: CDR1 GTSNPN, CDR2 SVGIG (reference sequence). The CDR3 extends over 15 amino acids. V lost 6 bases and J 4 bases, leaving 22 bases between the germline ends.